This T cell receptor (beta chain) came from a study of Ad26.COV2.S vaccination and SARS-CoV-2 variants. The method was immunoSEQ multiplex PCR; TCRdb's version includes in-frame clones alone and lacks a portion of them. The sample holds approximately 300,000 clones; around four fifths are singletons and the top ten take 2.1%. General study points: A substantial breadth of spike-specific CD8+ and CD4+ T cell responses after vaccination has been reported.

Regarding treatment: about 20 received Ad26.COV2.S at low or high dose, single or two shots; about 5 received placebo; per-sample allocation not given. Samples were taken on day 63 after the first vaccine or placebo injection. Donation was by an adult aged 18-55 years who was in Boston. V gave up 4 bases and J gave up 3 bases, with 17 bases separating them. This CDR3 is 17 amino acids long. Looked up from germline, CDR1 is SGDLS and CDR2 is YYNGEE. Concerning this clone itself: Its antigen is still unknown.

This sample comprised peripheral blood, obtained in a trial of Ad26.COV2.S vaccine versus placebo. The clonotype comes from a person between 18 and 65 years old who received the Ad26.COV2.S COVID-19 vaccine or a placebo. V gene TRBV9 combines with J gene TRBJ1-6; D is perhaps TRBD1 (6 bases). The CDR3: CASSPQPGGHYNSPLHF. The DNA of the CDR3 is TGTGCCAGCAGCCCACAACCTGGGGGACACTATAATTCACCCCTCCACTTT.